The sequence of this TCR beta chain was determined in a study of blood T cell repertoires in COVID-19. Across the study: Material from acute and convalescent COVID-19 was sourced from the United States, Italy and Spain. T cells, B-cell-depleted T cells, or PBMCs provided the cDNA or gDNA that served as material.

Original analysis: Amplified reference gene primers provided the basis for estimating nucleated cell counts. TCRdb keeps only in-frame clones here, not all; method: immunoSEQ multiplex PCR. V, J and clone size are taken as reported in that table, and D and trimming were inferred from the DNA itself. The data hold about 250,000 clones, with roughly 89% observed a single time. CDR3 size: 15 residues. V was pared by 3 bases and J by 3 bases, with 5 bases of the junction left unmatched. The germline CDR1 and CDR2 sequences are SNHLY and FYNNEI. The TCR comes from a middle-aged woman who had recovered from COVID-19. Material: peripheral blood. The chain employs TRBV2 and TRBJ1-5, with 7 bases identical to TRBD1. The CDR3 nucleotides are TGTGCCAGCAGTGAGACTGGACAGGACAATCAGCCCCAGCATTTT. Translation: CASSETGQDNQPQHF.